The 20 T cell receptor beta chains reported below all come from one sample, sequenced in a study of T cells in Graves' hyperthyroidism and ophthalmopathy (dated by TCRdb to between 2017 and 2020). The library came from multiplex PCR. This sample was sequenced with an Illumina HiSeq 2000. TCR beta CDR3 regions were amplified from RNA transcripts. The first round of RT-PCR for the TCR CDR3 was performed with the HTBI primer set and the Qiagen OneStep RT-PCR kit. Starting from the raw public reads, TCRdb applied fastp trimming at Q25, assembled clones with MiXCR and retained in-frame beta chains. Rows matching on CDR3 protein sequence are summarized as one entry with the most common DNA and genes. The sample includes 600,000 or so distinct CDR3 sequences, with about a sixth observed a single time. In total, the top ten clones hold around 4% of the sample. The sample was blood. The receptors were sampled from a woman aged 25 to 39 with Graves' hyperthyroidism.

The sample holds many counts of this clonotype. The chain links TRBV27 to TRBJ2-7; TRBD1 aligns across 8 bases. Trimming at V came to 8 bases and at J to 0 bases, leaving 6 bases not matched to a gene. CDR1 and CDR2 from the germline V gene are MNHEY and SMNVEV (reference sequence). The CDR3 sequence is 14 residues long. CDR3: CASADRGSSYEQYF. CDR3 DNA: TGTGCCAGCGCCGACAGGGGAAGCTCCTACGAGCAGTACTTC.

This clonotype has a count of ten or more. The J gene is TRBJ2-1, the V gene TRBV6-2 or TRBV6-3; the match to TRBD2 covers 10 bases. The germline gives CDR1 MNHEY, CDR2 SVGEGT. V trimming: 8 bases; J trimming: 6 bases; junction bases outside the gene matches: 25. This CDR3 contains 20 residues. CDR3 amino acids: CASLNPTSGVTLLRLNEQFF. The DNA of the CDR3 is TGTGCCAGCCTAAACCCCACTAGCGGGGTGACTCTCCTACGACTCAATGAGCAGTTCTTC.

This clonotype was seen a handful of times. The V gene is TRBV6-2 or TRBV6-3, the J gene TRBJ2-2, with 8 nucleotides matching TRBD2. Germline V gene lookup returns CDR1 MNHEY and CDR2 SVGEGT. The CDR3 is 15 amino acids. Germline trimming cut 0 bases from V and 5 bases from J; bases unmatched to any gene: 2. In DNA form, the CDR3 reads TGTGCCAGCAGTTACTCGGGACTAGGAACCGGGGAGCTGTTTTTT. This translates into CASSYSGLGTGELFF.

At least ten counts were recorded for this clonotype. CDR3 protein: CASRGPSGGGEQFF. CDR3 coding DNA: TGTGCCAGCCGGGGACCCAGCGGCGGGGGCGAGCAGTTCTTC. V and J are TRBV28 and TRBJ2-1, with TRBD2 as a possible D gene (7 bases). CDR1 MDHEN and CDR2 SYDVKM come from the germline V gene. V dropped 8 bases and J dropped 10 bases, with 21 bases sitting between them. The CDR3 sequence is 14 residues long.

This chain joins TRBV20-1 and TRBJ2-1, with 8 bases matching TRBD1. With V trimmed by 5 bases and J by 5 bases, 2 bases remained unmatched. This CDR3 is built from 12 residues. Germline values: CDR1 DFQATT, CDR2 SNEGSKA (reference sequence). The CDR3 loop is CSASGQDNEQFF. In DNA, the CDR3 is TGCAGTGCTTCGGGACAGGACAATGAGCAGTTCTTC.

This clonotype was seen more than once but under ten times. This chain uses TRBV24-1 with TRBJ1-5, with a tentative D call TRBD1 (5 bases). Germline lookup yields CDR1 KGHDR and CDR2 SFDVKD. The length of the CDR3 is 17 residues. Trimming pared 4 bases from V and 9 bases from J, leaving 24 bases between. The CDR3 is CATSDAVGAPSELPQHF. In nucleotides, the CDR3 is TGTGCCACCAGTGACGCCGTTGGGGCACCCTCCGAGCTGCCCCAGCATTTT.

This clonotype was seen many times. This chain links TRBV24-1 with TRBJ2-1; TRBD2 matches 11 bases. The germline CDR1 and CDR2 sequences are KGHDR and SFDVKD. CDR3 size: 16 residues. Trimming cost V 1 base and J 8 bases; bases outside gene matches: 6. CDR3 protein: CATSDFRLAGTHEQFF. The CDR3 region has the DNA TGTGCCACCAGTGATTTTCGACTAGCGGGAACCCATGAGCAGTTCTTC.

This chain links TRBV7-8 with TRBJ2-7; 8 nucleotides match TRBD2. The germline CDR1 and CDR2 sequences are SGHVS and FQNEAQ. The CDR3 totals 16 residues. Unmatched junction bases numbered 10, after V lost 3 bases and J lost 3 bases. Here the CDR3 reads CASSFPGLGSGYEQYF. The CDR3 DNA sequence: TGTGCCAGCAGCTTCCCGGGACTAGGAAGTGGCTACGAGCAGTACTTC.

This clonotype was counted at least ten times. V is TRBV11-2 and J is TRBJ1-2, with a possible D match to TRBD1 (6 bases). The V end was cut by 0 bases, the J end by 2 bases, with 10 bases between. This CDR3 is 15 amino acids long. The V gene's germline CDR1 is SGHAT and CDR2 FQNNGV. CDR3 nucleotides: TGTGCCAGCAGCTTAGATGTGGGGGCGAACTATGGCTACACCTTC. Translating gives CASSLDVGANYGYTF.

The sample holds many counts of this clonotype. The rearrangement joins TRBV7-9 to TRBJ2-1; unclear D gene. Deletions cut 2 bases from V and 0 bases from J, with 8 bases between. The CDR3 runs to 15 residues. Per germline, CDR1 SEHNR and CDR2 FQNEAQ (reference sequence). The CDR3 loop is CASSLSAYSYNEQFF. The CDR3 bases are TGTGCCAGCAGCTTAAGCGCCTACTCCTACAATGAGCAGTTCTTC.

This clonotype was recorded at least ten times. V gene TRBV10-3 combines with J gene TRBJ1-2; a possible D gene is TRBD1 (6 bases). The germline V gene has CDR1 ENHRY and CDR2 SYGVKD. Trimming stripped 6 bases from V and 0 bases from J, with 11 bases between. The CDR3 has 14 amino acids. CDR3 protein: CAISGGGPNYGYTF. CDR3 in DNA: TGTGCCATCAGCGGAGGGGGGCCTAACTATGGCTACACCTTC.

This clonotype was detected a few times. The chain uses TRBV15 and TRBJ2-1; D is unresolved. The CDR3 runs 13 residues. Trimming took off 4 bases at V and 9 bases at J, with 13 bases between the two ends. CDR1 is LNHNV, CDR2 YYDKDF, per germline (reference sequence). CDR3 amino acids: CATSNKITPEQFF. In nucleotides, the CDR3 is TGTGCCACCAGCAACAAGATCACGCCTGAGCAGTTCTTC.

This clonotype was observed at least ten times. CDR3 sequence (DNA): TGTGCCAGCAGTGGGGTGGGGACAGGGGACAATGAGCAGTTCTTC. It is translated as CASSGVGTGDNEQFF. The rearrangement links TRBV6-1 to TRBJ2-1; TRBD1 agrees at 10 bases. Germline V gives CDR1 MNHNS, CDR2 SASEGT. Losses at the gene ends were 4 bases for V and 5 bases for J; bases not matched to a gene: 5. CDR3 size: 15 residues.

The V and J genes are TRBV9 and TRBJ1-5; D is unclear. The CDR3 has 15 amino acids. CDR1 is SGDLS and CDR2 is YYNGEE in the germline V gene. V lost 0 bases and J 3 bases, leaving 10 bases between the germline ends. The CDR3 sequence is CASSVDPQLNQPQHF. The CDR3 coding sequence is TGTGCCAGCAGCGTAGATCCACAACTCAATCAGCCCCAGCATTTT.

The chain has TRBV12-3 or TRBV12-4 and TRBJ2-1; maybe TRBD2 (5 bases). V was clipped by 5 bases and J by 9 bases, with 14 bases between them. The CDR3 is 13 amino acids. CDR3 coding DNA: TGTGCCAGCAGTACTAGTAACGCGGTTGAGCAGTTCTTC. It specifies CASSTSNAVEQFF.

The chain uses TRBV29-1 and TRBJ2-5, with 9 positions matching TRBD1. Germline CDR1 reads SQVTM; CDR2 reads ANQGSEA. J was trimmed by 2 bases and V by 6 bases; bases with no gene match: 10. The CDR3 totals 15 residues. The CDR3 protein is CSVTPGQGMQETQYF. In DNA, the CDR3 is TGCAGCGTAACACCGGGACAGGGAATGCAAGAGACCCAGTACTTC.

The sample holds many counts of this clonotype. The rearrangement joins TRBV7-9 to TRBJ2-7; D is possibly TRBD1 or TRBD2 (6 bases each). Between the trimmed V and J ends, which lost 0 bases and 6 bases, there was a span of 18 bases. CDR1 is SEHNR, CDR2 FQNEAQ, per germline (reference sequence). The CDR3 length is 16 residues. In DNA form, the CDR3 reads TGTGCCAGCAGCTTAGCGCTGGGGGGCCCCGTAAGCGAGCAGTACTTC. Translated: CASSLALGGPVSEQYF. The full variable domain, rest sourced from reference TRBV7-9 and TRBJ2-7, is DTGVSQNPRHKITKRGQNVTFRCDPISEHNRLYWYRQTLGQGPEFLTYFQNEAQLEKSRLLSDRFSAERPKGSFSTLEIQRTEQGDSAMYLCASSLALGGPVSEQYFGPGTRLTVT.

The sample holds a few counts of this clonotype. V gene TRBV28 combines with J gene TRBJ1-5, with 7 bases that match TRBD1. CDR1 is MDHEN, CDR2 SYDVKM, per germline. CDR3 length: 17 residues. With V trimmed by 8 bases and J by 4 bases, 17 bases remained unmatched. The CDR3 DNA follows: TGTGCCAGCCGAAGCAGGGGGAACAAGGGTTTAAATCAGCCCCAGCATTTT. Translated, it gives CASRSRGNKGLNQPQHF.

In its sample, this clonotype was seen a few times. The genes are TRBV7-3 and TRBJ2-1, with 16 bases identical to TRBD2. The junction had 17 bases not matched to a gene; V was cut back by 6 bases and J by 6 bases. Germline values: CDR1 SGHTA, CDR2 FQGTGA. The CDR3 contains 20 residues. The CDR3 loop is CASSLTGGLAGGPRGNEQFF. CDR3 nucleotide sequence: TGTGCCAGCAGTCTCACTGGGGGACTAGCGGGAGGGCCACGTGGCAATGAGCAGTTCTTC.

There are many counts of this clonotype. The V call is TRBV11-2, the J call TRBJ2-7; D may correspond to TRBD1 or TRBD2 (5 bases each). The CDR3 loop spans 13 amino acids. CDR1 is SGHAT and CDR2 is FQNNGV in the germline V gene. Trimming left V 5 bases short and J 2 bases short, with 10 bases between. CDR3 amino acids: CASSPGPAYEQYF. The CDR3 coding sequence is TGTGCCAGCAGCCCGGGACCCGCCTACGAGCAGTACTTC.